The 3 T cell receptor beta chains presented below share a single source sample, sequenced in a study of CXCR3-negative and CXCR3-positive naive CD8 T cells. All TRB cDNA libraries came from 5' RACE performed with UMI labels. TCRdb reworked the 5' RACE reads into one entry per CDR3 protein, no DNA. The sample holds about 84,000 distinct CDR3 sequences. Findings of the study overall: More hydrophobic TRB CDR3s occurred in CXCR3-positive than in CXCR3-negative naive cells.

The antigens for these receptors are not known. Material: naive CXCR3+ CD8+ T cells from blood. Subset indicated: CD45RO-CCR7+CD27+CD95- naive CD8+ T cells expressing CXCR3 (TNR3+). The receptor set was obtained from a human donor in good health. Some clones in this sample may be carry-over from other donors' samples.

The CDR3 sequence: CASSLGNEGAGELFF. V is TRBV5-6 and J is TRBJ2-2; the D call from TCRdb, TRBD1, cannot be confirmed without DNA. The CDR3 loop spans 15 amino acids. Germline-derived CDR1 and CDR2 are SGHDT and YYEEEE.

This rearrangement joins TRBV12-3 or TRBV12-4 to TRBJ1-2. The CDR3 loop spans 15 amino acids. CDR3 sequence: CASSLAAISNYGYTF.

This CDR3 reads CASIGTTPNPYKQYF. V and J are TRBV7-2 and TRBJ2-7; TCRdb gives TRBD2 as the D gene, but with no DNA this cannot be confirmed. The germline V gene encodes CDR1 SGHTA and CDR2 FQGNSA. The CDR3 is 15 residues long.